The clone carrying this T cell receptor beta chain appeared many times. Antigen: not known. Trimming removed 8 bases at V and 2 bases at J, with 12 bases between. The CDR3 consists of 12 residues. Germline V gene sequence: CDR1 SQVTM, CDR2 ANQGSEA. The sample originates from a study of neurological immune-mediated disorders. Study outcomes and limitations: Any association between clinical or MRI features and the multiple sclerosis repertoire cluster was absent.

The method for making cDNA was 5'RACE, and it used 10-nucleotide random UMIs. TCRdb recomputed calls from the 5' RACE reads with MiXCR, one row per CDR3 protein. The profile shows about 62,000 distinct CDR3 sequences, around 4.8% of them singletons. The chain links TRBV29-1 to TRBJ1-1; a possible D gene is TRBD1 (5 bases). The clonotype comes from a woman aged 45-65 years with multiple sclerosis. Sequenced: PBMCs. CDR3 in DNA: TGCAGCTACAGGCGGGGAAACACTGAAGCTTTCTTT. Translated: CSYRRGNTEAFF.